This TCR beta chain was captured in a study of blood T cell repertoires in COVID-19 (dated by TCRdb to 2020 to 2022). Context from the whole study: Samples from collaborators originated in the United States, Italy and Spain and spanned both the acute and convalescent phases of COVID-19. The material from the prospective study consisted of cDNA or gDNA derived from T cells, B-cell-depleted T cells, or PBMCs. Subjects who had been exposed to COVID-19, were actively infected with it, or had recovered from it provided the deeply sampled blood TCRbeta repertoires that made up the dataset. A freely available public database, intended as a resource for researchers studying the immune response to SARS-CoV-2, is where the repertoires were released. Samples came from the ongoing ImmuneRACE study (first 160 participants) plus 1,254 subjects from 6 global collaborators. Nearly every sample came with metadata listing a de-identified subject ID, COVID-19 status, age in years and sex. Where available, HLA class I and class II types were taken from metadata supplied by the sample provider and were not determined by assay-based typing.

The immunoSEQ Assay, a bias-controlled multiplex PCR, was used to amplify TCRbeta CDR3 regions from genomic DNA. Per the authors' processing: The number of nucleated cells in each sample was estimated from the amplification of reference gene primers within the assay. To quantify the absolute abundance of each unique TCRbeta CDR3 rearrangement, sequence reads were collapsed and filtered. For each sample, productive Simpson clonality was calculated by taking the square root of Simpson's diversity index across productive rearrangements. TCRdb took over this immuneACCESS table, retaining in-frame rearrangements with V and J assigned. Such tables are incomplete; in checked studies, under half of the missing clones stem from an unresolved V gene, and the remainder is unexplained. V and J calls and clone size are copied from that table; D and trimming were computed from the DNA. The sample table shows approximately 180,000 clones, and about 90% are seen once. The top ten hold roughly a fifth of the sample.

This clone was recorded once. The target of this receptor is not known. It has no much larger one-base neighbor in the sample; base qualities were not kept. The identical CDR3 is also encoded by other nucleotide sequences in the sample. Paper-wide results and their limitations: The quantity of clinical and demographic metadata differed by source and by participant and was supplied without curation.

Trimming costs V 5 bases and J 0 bases, and their ends lie 10 bases apart. CDR1 and CDR2 are read off the germline V gene as SGHVS and FQNEAQ. From its cysteine to its phenylalanine, the CDR3 spans 15 amino acids. Only the CDR3 DNA stays, 45 bases, in frame from base 1. Each collaborating institution followed its own protocols to collect whole blood in K2EDTA tubes. For TCRbeta analysis, collaborators shipped samples as frozen whole blood, isolated PBMCs, or DNA extracted from either of those sample types. This chain is built from TRBV7-8 and TRBJ1-4, with TRBD1 tentatively as D gene (6 bases match). This TCR came from a man in his sixties with active or convalescent COVID-19. Material: peripheral blood. CDR3 sequence: CASSPRTATNEKLFF. In nucleotides, the sequence is TGTGCCAGCAGCCCGCGGACAGCAACTAATGAAAAACTGTTTTTT.